This T cell receptor (beta chain) originates from a study of T cell repertoires in cytomegalovirus infection. Study-wide context: It can be stated that public TCR beta signatures indicated CMV infection as well as a matching HLA type.

General study results and limits: Ex vivo, HLA-C-restricted CMV-specific TCR beta clonotypes prevailed over the rest of the response. Pooled public TCR beta family frequency picked out CMV carriers with the relevant HLA.

TCRdb re-derived calls from the reads in MiXCR, one entry per CDR3 protein. Here the sample spans approximately 270,000 distinct CDR3 sequences, roughly a fifth being singletons. In this sample, this clonotype turned up many times. The antigen is unknown. Trimming stripped 6 bases from V and 6 bases from J, with 27 bases between. From germline, CDR1 is MNHEY and CDR2 SMNVEV (reference sequence). CDR3 size: 17 residues. Sequencing used cultured PBMCs, obtained from culture after CMV antigen stimulation. This chain links TRBV27 with TRBJ2-7; weak D call: TRBD1 (5 bases). The sequence derives from a human donor in good health (CMV status not recorded). Some clones in this sample may be carry-over from other donors' samples. CDR3 DNA sequence: TGTGCCAGCAGACCTGAGGTGGGAAGGGGCCCACCGGGCGAGCAGTACGTC. Translated, it gives CASRPEVGRGPPGEQYV.